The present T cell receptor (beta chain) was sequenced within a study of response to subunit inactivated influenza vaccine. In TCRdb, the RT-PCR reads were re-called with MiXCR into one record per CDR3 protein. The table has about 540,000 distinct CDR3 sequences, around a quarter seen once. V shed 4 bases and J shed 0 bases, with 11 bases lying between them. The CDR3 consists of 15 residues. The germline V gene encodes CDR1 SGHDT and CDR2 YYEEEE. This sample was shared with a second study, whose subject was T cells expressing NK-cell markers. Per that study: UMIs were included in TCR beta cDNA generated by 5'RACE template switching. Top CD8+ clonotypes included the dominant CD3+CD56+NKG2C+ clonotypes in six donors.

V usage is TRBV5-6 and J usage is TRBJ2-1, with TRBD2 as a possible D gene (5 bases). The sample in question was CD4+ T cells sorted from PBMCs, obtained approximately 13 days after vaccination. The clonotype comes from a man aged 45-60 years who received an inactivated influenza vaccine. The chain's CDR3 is CASSAGLGSYNEQFF. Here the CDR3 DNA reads TGTGCCAGCAGCGCCGGACTGGGCTCCTACAATGAGCAGTTCTTC.